The T cell receptor (beta chain) under discussion was sequenced for a study of blood T cell repertoires in COVID-19. At the level of the study: Researchers got acute and convalescent COVID-19 samples from the United States, Italy and Spain. T cells, B-cell-depleted T cells, or PBMCs provided the cDNA or gDNA that served as material.

V gave up 6 bases and J gave up 0 bases, with 15 bases separating them. This CDR3 comprises 15 residues. CDR1 and CDR2 (germline): SQVTM, ANQGSEA. Clones were sequenced by immunoSEQ multiplex PCR, and TCRdb holds only the in-frame ones, with some missing. The table includes around 260,000 clones, approximately 86% detected once. The V and J genes are TRBV29-1 and TRBJ2-1; perhaps TRBD1 as D (5 bases). Material for sequencing was peripheral blood. This sequence originates from a human donor with COVID-19, enrolled during active disease. The donor label of this sample is uncertain. The CDR3 DNA reads TGCAGCGTCGTAGACAGTGGCTTCTCCTACAATGAGCAGTTCTTC. Encoded protein: CSVVDSGFSYNEQFF.